The next 22 T cell receptor beta chains were all read from a single sample in a study of T cell clonality in common variable immunodeficiency. Overall study results and limits: Fewer deletions and N-nucleotide insertions were reportedly seen in common variable immunodeficiency TCR beta sequences.

No antigen has been identified for these receptors. The table came from immunoSEQ multiplex PCR; TCRdb's copy has only in-frame clones and leaves some out. The sample yields 25,000 to 30,000 clones, without any singletons. Sequencing was done on a sample of peripheral blood mononuclear cells. These receptors originate from a human donor with common variable immunodeficiency.

By proportion, this clone is large. The CDR3 bases that were read are TGTGCCACCAGCGAGGCGGGCAAGCGGGGGCCTTTTTCCTACGAG. It specifies CATSEAGKRGPFSYE. The whole CDR3 protein reads CATSEAGKRGPFSYEQYF. The gene calls are TRBV15 and TRBJ2-7; 8 nucleotides agree with TRBD2. Coverage ceases 3 residues before the CDR3 finishes, and the germline J gene fills in the end. The CDR3 is made up of 18 amino acids. CDR1 and CDR2 (germline): LNHNV, YYDKDF (reference sequence). V shed 5 bases and J 1 base; nucleotides not matched to a gene: 16. Filled out from reference TRBV15 and TRBJ2-7, the complete variable domain reads DAMVIQNPRYQVTQFGKPVTLSCSQTLNHNVMYWYQQKSSQAPKLLFHYYDKDFNNEADTPDNFQSRRPNTSFCFLDIRSPGLGDTAMYLCATSEAGKRGPFSYEQYFGPGTRLTVT.

This clone was counted only a few times. The read ends 3 residues before the CDR3 terminus; that terminus is restored from the germline J gene. This chain links TRBV5-1 with TRBJ2-7; perhaps TRBD2 as D (6 bases). Between the trimmed V and J ends, which lost 3 bases and 2 bases, there was a span of 18 bases. The CDR3 loop spans 16 amino acids. Per the germline V gene, CDR1 is SGHRS and CDR2 is YFSETQ. CDR3 region: CASSSSLDGGTYEQYF. Incomplete CDR3 DNA: TGCGCCAGCAGCTCCAGCCTCGACGGGGGAACCTACGAG.

This clone was observed a few times. The CDR3 extends 3 residues past the end of the read, so its final part is completed from the germline J gene. The chain uses TRBV20-1 and TRBJ2-3, with 8 bases that match TRBD2. This CDR3 is built from 14 residues. J was trimmed by 1 base and V by 3 bases; bases with no gene match: 3. Germline CDR1 is DFQATT and CDR2 is SNEGSKA (reference sequence). The CDR3 is CSASLAGRTDTQYF. CDR3 DNA (partial): TGCAGTGCTAGTCTAGCGGGTCGCACAGATACG.

There are a few counts of this clone. The CDR3 extends 3 residues past the end of the read, so its final part is completed from the germline J gene. The V gene is TRBV6-2 or TRBV6-3, the J gene TRBJ2-1; TRBD1 agrees at 11 bases. Germline V gives CDR1 MNHEY, CDR2 SVGEGT. The ends lost 5 bases at V and 4 bases at J; junction bases unmatched: 7. The CDR3 runs to 16 residues. The CDR3 sequence: CASSRAGTGGYNEQFF. The CDR3 bases that were read are TGTGCCAGCAGTCGCGCCGGGACAGGGGGATACAATGAG.

The table lists this clone with a few counts. The read terminates 3 residues before the CDR3 end, so the remaining end is supplied by the germline J gene. This rearrangement joins TRBV7-3 to TRBJ1-1; tentative D call: TRBD1 (6 bases). The CDR3 totals 13 residues. The germline V gene encodes CDR1 SGHTA and CDR2 FQGTGA. V dropped 4 bases and J dropped 5 bases, with 11 bases sitting between them. Partial CDR3 DNA: TGTGCCAGCAGCTCAGGACAGCGAACTGAA. Residues: CASSSGQRTE. The entire CDR3 sequence reads CASSSGQRTEAFF.

Only a few counts were recorded for this clone. CDR3 DNA (partial): TGTGCCAGCAGCTCCTATACAGGGGGACTCTACGAG. It is translated as CASSSYTGGLYE. The full CDR3 is CASSSYTGGLYEQYF. V and J are TRBV7-6 and TRBJ2-7; 8 bases fit TRBD1. The read finishes 3 residues shy of the CDR3 end, and the germline J gene is used to complete it. Germline loops: CDR1 SGHVS, CDR2 FNYEAQ. This CDR3 region has 15 residues. Trimming took 4 bases from V and 3 from J; bases not matched to a gene: 8.

On this clone: From the germline J gene comes the end of the CDR3, since the read stops 3 residues before it. The gene calls are TRBV7-3 and TRBJ2-5; 8 nucleotides agree with TRBD2. Germline lookup yields CDR1 SGHTA and CDR2 FQGTGA. CDR3 length: 15 amino acids. The trim removed 5 bases at V and 4 bases at J, leaving 9 bases unmatched. CDR3 DNA, as far as it was read: TGTGCCAGCAGCCCCAACGGGAGGGGCGGAGAGACC. This translates into CASSPNGRGGET. Given in full, the CDR3 is CASSPNGRGGETQYF.

This clone was detected only a few times. Incomplete CDR3 DNA: TGTGCCAGCAGCTTAGCCCCCTCGACAGGGAGAGGGTACGAG. This gives the protein CASSLAPSTGRGYE. The entire CDR3 reads CASSLAPSTGRGYEQYF. The chain couples TRBV7-6 to TRBJ2-7; 7 bases fit TRBD1. The sequenced fragment ends 3 residues before the CDR3 boundary, so the rest is inferred from the germline J gene. Germline V gene lookup returns CDR1 SGHVS and CDR2 FNYEAQ. The CDR3 runs 17 residues. Trimming took 0 bases from V and 4 from J; bases not matched to a gene: 12.

For this clone: The read falls 3 residues short of the CDR3 end, and the missing part is taken from the germline J gene. V is TRBV5-1 and J is TRBJ1-1; a possible D gene is TRBD1 (6 bases). The V and J ends lost 0 bases and 5 bases respectively, with 14 bases between them. Germline lookup yields CDR1 SGHRS and CDR2 YFSETQ. CDR3 length equals 15 residues. Partial CDR3 DNA: TGCGCCAGCAGCTTGGGCAGGGGAGGGAAAACTGAA. It encodes CASSLGRGGKTE. The whole CDR3 protein is CASSLGRGGKTEAFF.

Remarks on this clone: Read data end 3 residues before the CDR3 end; the end is taken from the germline J gene. The rearrangement links TRBV5-1 to TRBJ2-6; a possible D gene is TRBD1 (6 bases). Germline CDR1 is SGHRS and CDR2 is YFSETQ. Trimming took off 0 bases at V and 0 bases at J, with 13 bases between the two ends. The CDR3 is 18 residues long. The covered CDR3 bases are TGCGCCAGCAGCTTGGAGATAGGGGGTTTCTCTGGGGCCAACGTC. Translating gives CASSLEIGGFSGANV. The whole CDR3 sequence reads CASSLEIGGFSGANVLTF.

With respect to this clone: The CDR3 end falls 3 residues outside the read, so it is completed with the germline J gene. The chain combines TRBV7-3 with TRBJ2-1; 7 nucleotides agree with TRBD2. CDR3 length equals 15 residues. V gave up 2 bases and J gave up 2 bases; unmatched junction bases: 3. Germline assignment: CDR1 SGHTA and CDR2 FQGTGA. The covered CDR3 bases are TGTGCCAGCAGCTTATACGGGGGGACCTACAATGAG. It specifies CASSLYGGTYNE. The entire CDR3 sequence reads CASSLYGGTYNEQFF.

This clone came up a few times. The read ends 3 residues before the CDR3 terminus; that terminus is restored from the germline J gene. The chain employs TRBV6-2 or TRBV6-3 and TRBJ2-5; D is possibly TRBD1 (5 bases). Trimming pared 6 bases from V and 4 bases from J, leaving 12 bases between. Germline lookup yields CDR1 MNHEY and CDR2 SVGEGT. The CDR3 is 13 amino acids. The sequenced part of the CDR3 DNA is TGTGCCAGCAGCGTCAGGGAAGGAGAGACC. It is translated as CASSVREGET. The entire CDR3 protein reads CASSVREGETQYF.

There are many counts of this clone. The CDR3 end falls 3 residues outside the read, so it is completed with the germline J gene. V is TRBV30 and J is TRBJ2-5, with D perhaps matching TRBD2 (6 bases). The germline CDR1 and CDR2 sequences are GTSNPN and SVGIG (reference sequence). Trimming left V 2 bases short and J 5 bases short, with 9 bases between. The CDR3 consists of 12 residues. The sequenced part of the CDR3 DNA is TGTGCCTGGAGTCGGGCGGGGGAGACC. Protein product: CAWSRAGET. The entire CDR3 protein reads CAWSRAGETQYF.

By share, this clone counts as medium-sized. The read stops 3 residues short of the end of the CDR3; the missing end is completed from the germline J gene. The chain recombines TRBV29-1 with TRBJ2-7, with D maybe TRBD1 (5 bases). Trimming shortened V by 0 bases and J by 5 bases, and 14 bases separated the two germline ends. The CDR3 spans 14 residues. The germline CDR1 and CDR2 sequences are SQVTM and ANQGSEA. CDR3 sequence reads: CSVEDRENQDEQYF. The CDR3 DNA, read in part, is TGCAGCGTTGAAGACAGGGAAAATCAGGACGAG.

This clone was counted only a few times. The read terminates 3 residues ahead of where the CDR3 ends, so the germline J gene completes it. The chain combines TRBV5-1 with TRBJ2-5; 8 bases line up with TRBD2. The CDR3 has 17 residues. Germline-derived CDR1 and CDR2 are SGHRS and YFSETQ. With 4 bases clipped from V and 1 base from J, the junction kept 12 bases outside the gene matches. CDR3 DNA (partial): TGCGCCAGCAGCCCGGGAGCCTTGCGGGAGGTCCAAGAGACC. Translation gives CASSPGALREVQET. Given in full, the CDR3 is CASSPGALREVQETQYF.

This clone has a handful of counts. The read is 3 residues too short to cover the CDR3 end, so that end is filled in from the germline J gene. The V call is TRBV19, the J call TRBJ1-2; 7 nucleotides agree with TRBD1. V dropped 6 bases and J dropped 4; count of bases not matched to a gene: 11. The CDR3 is 15 amino acids. CDR1 and CDR2 (germline): LNHDA, SQIVND (reference sequence). The DNA read from the CDR3 is TGTGCCAGTAGCAGACGGGCAGGGGGAACCTATGGC. Its protein product is CASSRRAGGTYG. The whole CDR3 sequence reads CASSRRAGGTYGYTF.

Judged by abundance, this clone is medium-sized (0.01 to 0.1%). The CDR3 goes on 3 residues after the read ends, and that part is filled in from the germline J gene. The V gene is TRBV28, the J gene TRBJ1-5; D is ambiguous. Germline V CDR1 and CDR2: MDHEN, SYDVKM. The V and J ends lost 7 bases and 4 bases respectively, with 11 bases between them. The CDR3 is 13 residues long. CDR3 protein: CASNQAGNQPQHF. The sequenced part of the CDR3 DNA is TGTGCCAGCAACCAGGCGGGGAATCAGCCC.

This clone was observed a few times. Read sequence stops 3 residues before the CDR3 end, and the germline J gene provides the missing end. This chain links TRBV7-8 with TRBJ2-7, with 8 bases lining up with TRBD1. This CDR3 is 15 amino acids long. Per germline, CDR1 SGHVS and CDR2 FQNEAQ. V shed 3 bases and J 2 bases; nucleotides not matched to a gene: 6. Incomplete CDR3 DNA: TGTGCCAGCAGCTTTCGCCAGGGGGCGCCCTACGAG. Translating it yields CASSFRQGAPYE. The entire CDR3 is CASSFRQGAPYEQYF.

This clone was picked up a small number of times. Read sequence stops 3 residues before the CDR3 end, and the germline J gene provides the missing end. The chain carries TRBV5-1 and TRBJ1-2, with 8 bases identical to TRBD1. The CDR3 totals 14 residues. Germline V gene lookup returns CDR1 SGHRS and CDR2 YFSETQ. CDR3 DNA (partial): TGCGCCAGCAGCTTGGTCGGGACAGGTGACGGC. It specifies CASSLVGTGDG. The entire CDR3 sequence reads CASSLVGTGDGYTF.

This clone has a count of ten or more. The read terminates 3 residues before the CDR3 end, so the remaining end is supplied by the germline J gene. This chain connects TRBV7-9 to TRBJ1-1; TRBD1 agrees at 7 bases. Germline V CDR1 and CDR2: SEHNR, FQNEAQ (reference sequence). Losses at the gene ends were 9 bases for V and 0 bases for J; bases not matched to a gene: 7. CDR3 size: 14 residues. The CDR3 bases that were read are TGTGCCAGTCGGGTGGACAGGTTGAACACTGAA. Protein product: CASRVDRLNTE. The whole CDR3 protein reads CASRVDRLNTEAFF.

Ten or more counts support this clone. The CDR3 end is not reached by the read, which stops 3 residues before it; the germline J gene fills it in. The V and J genes are TRBV30 and TRBJ2-5; 10 bases match TRBD2. Germline values: CDR1 GTSNPN, CDR2 SVGIG (reference sequence). This CDR3 comprises 15 residues. After removal of 3 bases from V and 4 bases from J, the junction contained 8 bases not matched to a gene. The chain's CDR3 is CAWRPLAGGRETQYF. CDR3 bases read: TGTGCCTGGAGGCCCTTAGCGGGGGGAAGAGAGACC.

By proportion, this clone is medium-sized (0.01 to 0.1%). The read stops 3 residues short of the end of the CDR3; the missing end is completed from the germline J gene. This sequence joins TRBV28 and TRBJ1-1; TRBD1 matches 9 bases. With V trimmed by 7 bases and J by 0 bases, 12 bases remained unmatched. The CDR3 is made up of 17 amino acids. CDR1 is MDHEN and CDR2 is SYDVKM in the germline V gene. The CDR3 DNA, read in part, is TGTGCCAGCACCCCTTGGGGACAGGGATTCATGAACACTGAA. Its translation: CASTPWGQGFMNTE. The complete CDR3 sequence is CASTPWGQGFMNTEAFF.